This is a list of T cell receptor beta chains from one sample in a study of CD8 T cells in Susac syndrome. TCRdb re-called the immunoSEQ multiplex PCR reads with MiXCR, one entry per CDR3 protein. Seen here are some 170,000 distinct CDR3 sequences, approximately 94% observed once, and the top ten hold over 0.09%. The sample comprised CD4+ T cells from PBMCs. Every receptor here comes from a human donor with multiple sclerosis. CDR3s include the opening cysteine and the closing phenylalanine or tryptophan.

v_gene	j_gene	CDR3aa
TRBV5-1	TRBJ2-6	CASSLAPDGANVLTF
TRBV2	TRBJ1-5	CASSDRYQPQHF
TRBV19	TRBJ1-5	CASSIDGQPQHF
TRBV25-1	TRBJ2-7	CASSESTSGRKYEQYF
TRBV12-3/TRBV12-4	TRBJ2-6	CASSSVSGANVLTF
TRBV5-1	TRBJ1-1	CASSDRLNTEAFF
TRBV24-1	TRBJ2-2	CATSGDTGELFF
TRBV20-1	TRBJ1-5	CSAQGQGNQPQHF
TRBV25-1	TRBJ2-7	CASAKRHPGLAGVIYEQYF
TRBV5-1	TRBJ2-3	CASSPPGGAIPDTQYF
TRBV28	TRBJ2-2	CASSFTYRVTGELFF
TRBV11-1	TRBJ2-7	CASSFRTSGSTYEQYF
TRBV30	TRBJ1-5	CAWSVLSNQPQHF
TRBV7-2	TRBJ2-5	CASSFSGPGTQYF
TRBV20-1	TRBJ1-2	CSARDGQHGYTF
TRBV29-1	TRBJ1-1	CSVDPATEAFF
TRBV18	TRBJ1-4	CASSPGNNEKLFF
TRBV4-2	TRBJ1-2	CASSPRDRDLNYGYTF
TRBV23-1	TRBJ2-1	CASNQPDSYNEQFF
TRBV29-1	TRBJ2-3	CSVEPFWDTQYF
TRBV30	TRBJ1-6	CAWSVSSPLHF
TRBV7-2	TRBJ2-5	CASSFSRRVHQETQYF
TRBV16	TRBJ1-5	CASSQSENQPQHF
TRBV7-2	TRBJ1-2	CASSFMDRNYGYTF
TRBV2	TRBJ1-2	CASSEAPGGYTF
TRBV27	TRBJ1-1	CASSPWGMNTEAFF
TRBV4-3	TRBJ2-6	CASSQVPISGANVLTF
TRBV3-1	TRBJ2-7	CASSQDLGTSSYEQYF
TRBV6-5	TRBJ2-2	CASSYGPTGELFF
TRBV30	TRBJ2-5	CAWSAHLQETQYF
TRBV12-3/TRBV12-4	TRBJ2-7	CASSLFDKIYEQYF
TRBV20-1	TRBJ2-3	CSAITPRFTDTQYF
TRBV3-1	TRBJ2-1	CASSKITADYNEQFF
TRBV4-2	TRBJ1-5	CASSQVAVGREGQPQHF
TRBV28	TRBJ1-2	CASSNFGYGYTF
TRBV7-2	TRBJ2-6	CASSRSGRSSGANVLTF
TRBV30	TRBJ2-6	CASGQSSGANVLTF
TRBV4-3	TRBJ2-1	CASSRYTSGTDNEQFF
TRBV11-3	TRBJ1-1	CASSFGGQNTEAFF
TRBV7-3	TRBJ2-3	CASSPDGTDTQYF
TRBV2	TRBJ1-2	CASGFDYGYTF
TRBV30	TRBJ2-5	CAWTWTSGRPETQYF
TRBV5-1	TRBJ2-2	CASSPGTSGTGELFF
TRBV5-4	TRBJ1-1	CASSPSSLGGAFF
TRBV4-3	TRBJ1-1	CASSQDPGANTEAFF
TRBV20-1	TRBJ2-7	CSAVGTSGDEQYF
TRBV29-1	TRBJ2-3	CSAQGGFSTDTQYF
TRBV30	TRBJ2-5	CAWSYPAGGVRETQYF
TRBV7-9	TRBJ2-7	CASSLGSGRAGYEQYF